Given below is one TCR beta chain in context. Its cognate antigen is unknown. These data come from a study of monozygotic twins with inflammatory bowel disease. The CDR3 has 15 residues. Germline CDR1 is MGHRA and CDR2 is YSYEKL. The total RNA came straight from whole blood, and T cells were not sorted beforehand. UMIs were attached via template switching, each with a 6-nucleotide sample barcode. TCRdb reprocessed the 5' RACE reads and stores each CDR3 protein as one record, lacking DNA. The table counts approximately 380,000 distinct CDR3 sequences; 2% to 3% lies in the top ten. Study outcomes and limitations: The analysis failed to separate different T cell subtypes.

This receptor was obtained from a human donor with ulcerative colitis or Crohn's disease, or a healthy co-twin of an affected twin (not recorded which). The sample consisted of blood. The chain is built from TRBV4-1 and TRBJ2-7. CDR3 in amino acids: CASSQDVGRSYEQYF.